This T cell receptor beta chain was sequenced in a study of siplizumab effects on memory and regulatory T cells. Overall study results and limits: Siplizumab gave mappable alloreactive CD4+ clones an average Treg-derived fraction of about 64%, against 26.9% in controls.

Comments on this clone: What it recognizes is unknown.

The protocol was immunoSEQ multiplex PCR, while the TCRdb copy is restricted to in-frame clones and leaves out a portion. This table holds more than 85,000 clones, 90% to 95% found once. With V trimmed by 5 bases and J by 6 bases, 10 bases remained unmatched. CDR1 and CDR2 (germline): MNHEY, SMNVEV (reference sequence). The CDR3 contains 16 residues. The specimen sequenced was CD4+ T cells sorted from blood. The sequence derives from a human donor in good health. The chain joins TRBV27 to TRBJ1-6; 7 bases agree with TRBD1. CDR3 amino acids: CASSLGGAVGNSPLHF. CDR3 DNA: TGTGCCAGCAGTCTAGGGGGCGCGGTCGGTAATTCACCCCTCCACTTT.